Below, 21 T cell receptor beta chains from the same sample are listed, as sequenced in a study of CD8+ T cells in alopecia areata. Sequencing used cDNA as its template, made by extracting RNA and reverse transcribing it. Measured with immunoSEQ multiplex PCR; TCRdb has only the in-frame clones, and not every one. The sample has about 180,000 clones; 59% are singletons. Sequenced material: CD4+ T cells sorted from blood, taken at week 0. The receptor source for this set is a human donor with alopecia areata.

The CDR3 DNA follows: TGTGCCAGCAGCGCACTAGCGGACTACAATGAGCAGTTCTTC. The encoded protein is CASSALADYNEQFF. This chain connects TRBV6-1 to TRBJ2-1, with 8 bases that match TRBD2. The CDR3 has 14 amino acids. J lost 3 bases, V lost 6 bases, and 4 bases had no gene match. Germline values: CDR1 MNHNS, CDR2 SASEGT.

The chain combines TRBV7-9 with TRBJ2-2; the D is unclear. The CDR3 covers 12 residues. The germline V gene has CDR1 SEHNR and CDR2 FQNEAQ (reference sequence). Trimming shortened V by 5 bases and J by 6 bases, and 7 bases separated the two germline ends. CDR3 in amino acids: CASSASAGELFF. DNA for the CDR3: TGTGCCAGCAGCGCCTCAGCCGGGGAGCTGTTTTTT. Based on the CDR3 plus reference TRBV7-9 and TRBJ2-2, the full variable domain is DTGVSQNPRHKITKRGQNVTFRCDPISEHNRLYWYRQTLGQGPEFLTYFQNEAQLEKSRLLSDRFSAERPKGSFSTLEIQRTEQGDSAMYLCASSASAGELFFGEGSRLTVL.

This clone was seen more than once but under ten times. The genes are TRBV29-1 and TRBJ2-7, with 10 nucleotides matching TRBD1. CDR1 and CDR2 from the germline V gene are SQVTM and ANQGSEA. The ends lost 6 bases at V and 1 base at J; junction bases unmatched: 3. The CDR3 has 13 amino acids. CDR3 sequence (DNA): TGCAGCGTCGGGACAGGGGTTTCCTACGAGCAGTACTTC. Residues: CSVGTGVSYEQYF.

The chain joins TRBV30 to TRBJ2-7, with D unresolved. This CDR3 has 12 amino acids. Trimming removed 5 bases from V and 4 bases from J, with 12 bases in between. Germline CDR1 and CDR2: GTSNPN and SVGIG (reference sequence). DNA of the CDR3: TGTGCCTGGGCCACCGCTGTGTACGAGCAGTACTTC. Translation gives CAWATAVYEQYF.

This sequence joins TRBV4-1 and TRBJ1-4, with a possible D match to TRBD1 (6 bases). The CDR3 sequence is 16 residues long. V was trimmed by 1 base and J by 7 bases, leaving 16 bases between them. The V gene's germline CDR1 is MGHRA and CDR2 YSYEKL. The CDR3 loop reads CASSQGYGTQVEKLFF. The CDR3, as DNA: TGCGCCAGCAGCCAAGGGTACGGGACACAGGTTGAAAAACTGTTTTTT.

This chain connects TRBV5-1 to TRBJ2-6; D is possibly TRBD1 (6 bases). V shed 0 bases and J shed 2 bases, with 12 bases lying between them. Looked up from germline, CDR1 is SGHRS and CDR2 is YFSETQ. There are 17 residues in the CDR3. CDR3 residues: CASSLVPQGTGANVLTF. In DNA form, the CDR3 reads TGCGCCAGCAGCTTGGTACCACAGGGTACTGGGGCCAACGTCCTGACTTTC.

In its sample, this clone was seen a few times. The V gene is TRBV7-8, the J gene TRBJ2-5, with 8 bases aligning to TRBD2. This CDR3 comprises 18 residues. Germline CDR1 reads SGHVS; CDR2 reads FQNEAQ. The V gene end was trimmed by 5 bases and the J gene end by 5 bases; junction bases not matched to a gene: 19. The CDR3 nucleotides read TGTGCCAGCAGCACCAGCCGGGGGGGGGCGACAATCTCGGAGACCCAGTACTTC. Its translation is CASSTSRGGATISETQYF.

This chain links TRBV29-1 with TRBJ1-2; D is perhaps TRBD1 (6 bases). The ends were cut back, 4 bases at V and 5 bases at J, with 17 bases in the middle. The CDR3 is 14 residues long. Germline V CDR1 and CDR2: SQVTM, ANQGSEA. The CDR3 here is CSVVGDTEGYGYTF. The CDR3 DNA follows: TGCAGCGTTGTAGGGGACACGGAGGGTTATGGCTACACCTTC.

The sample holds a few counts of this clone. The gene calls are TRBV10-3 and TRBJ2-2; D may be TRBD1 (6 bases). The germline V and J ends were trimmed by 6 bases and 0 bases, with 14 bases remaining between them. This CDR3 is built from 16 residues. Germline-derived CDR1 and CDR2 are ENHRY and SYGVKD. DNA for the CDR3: TGTGCCATCAGGAAAACGGGACAAGCGAACACCGGGGAGCTGTTTTTT. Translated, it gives CAIRKTGQANTGELFF.

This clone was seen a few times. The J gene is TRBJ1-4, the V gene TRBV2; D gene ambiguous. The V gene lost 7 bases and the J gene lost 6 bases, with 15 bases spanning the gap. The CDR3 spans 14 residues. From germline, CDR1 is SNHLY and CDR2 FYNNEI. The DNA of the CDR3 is TGTGCCAGCACTTTTGGTCCGGCGGATGAAAAACTGTTTTTT. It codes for CASTFGPADEKLFF.

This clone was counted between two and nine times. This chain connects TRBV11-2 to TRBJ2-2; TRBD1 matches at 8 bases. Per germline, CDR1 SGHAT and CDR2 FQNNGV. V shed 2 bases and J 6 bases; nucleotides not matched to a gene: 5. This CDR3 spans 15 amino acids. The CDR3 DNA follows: TGTGCCAGCAGCTTAAAAGGACAGGGATCCGGGGAGCTGTTTTTT. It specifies CASSLKGQGSGELFF.

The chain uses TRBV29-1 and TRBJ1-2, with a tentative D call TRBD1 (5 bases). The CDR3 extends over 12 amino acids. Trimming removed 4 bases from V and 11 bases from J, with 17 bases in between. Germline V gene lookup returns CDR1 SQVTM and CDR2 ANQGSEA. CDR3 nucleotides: TGCAGCGTTGCCCGGGACGGGGAAGGTTACACCTTC. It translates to CSVARDGEGYTF.

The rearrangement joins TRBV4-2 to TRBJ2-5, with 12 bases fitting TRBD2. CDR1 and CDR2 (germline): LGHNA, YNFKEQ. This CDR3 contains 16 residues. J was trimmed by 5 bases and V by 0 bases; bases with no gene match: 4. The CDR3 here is CASSQDRLAGVETQYF. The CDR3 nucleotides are TGTGCCAGCAGCCAAGATCGACTAGCGGGGGTGGAGACCCAGTACTTC.

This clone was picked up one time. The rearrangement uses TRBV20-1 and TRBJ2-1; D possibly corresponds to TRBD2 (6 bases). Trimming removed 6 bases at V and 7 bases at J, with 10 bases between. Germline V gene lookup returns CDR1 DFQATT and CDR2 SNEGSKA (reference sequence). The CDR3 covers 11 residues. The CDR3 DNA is TGCAGTGCGGGGGGAAGTAATGAGCAGTTCTTC. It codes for CSAGGSNEQFF.

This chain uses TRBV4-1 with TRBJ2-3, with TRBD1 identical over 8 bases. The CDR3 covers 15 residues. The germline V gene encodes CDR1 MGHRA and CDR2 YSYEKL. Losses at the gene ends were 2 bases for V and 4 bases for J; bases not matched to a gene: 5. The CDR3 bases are TGCGCCAGCAGCCAAATGGACAGGGCCGCAGATACGCAGTATTTT. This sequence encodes CASSQMDRAADTQYF.

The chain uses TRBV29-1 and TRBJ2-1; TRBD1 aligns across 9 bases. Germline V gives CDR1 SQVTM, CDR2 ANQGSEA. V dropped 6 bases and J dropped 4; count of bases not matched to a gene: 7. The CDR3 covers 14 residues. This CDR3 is CSVSKDRGYNEQFF. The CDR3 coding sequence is TGCAGCGTAAGTAAGGACAGGGGATACAATGAGCAGTTCTTC.

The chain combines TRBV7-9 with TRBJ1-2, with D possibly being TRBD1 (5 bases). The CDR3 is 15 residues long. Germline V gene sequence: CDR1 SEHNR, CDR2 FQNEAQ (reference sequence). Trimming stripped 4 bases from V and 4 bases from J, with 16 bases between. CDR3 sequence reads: CASSSDLAGFYGYTF. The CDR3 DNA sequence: TGTGCCAGCAGCTCCGACCTAGCAGGGTTCTATGGCTACACCTTC.

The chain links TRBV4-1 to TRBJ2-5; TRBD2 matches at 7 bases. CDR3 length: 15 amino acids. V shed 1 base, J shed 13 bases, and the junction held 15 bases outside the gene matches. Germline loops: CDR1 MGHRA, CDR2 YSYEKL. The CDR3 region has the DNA TGCGCCAGCAGCCAAGTAGGCACCAACGAGCGGGACTTGTACTTC. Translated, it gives CASSQVGTNERDLYF.

This CDR3 reads CASSSAAGANVLTF. CDR3 sequence (DNA): TGCGCCAGCAGCTCCGCCGCTGGGGCCAACGTCCTGACTTTC. The chain has TRBV5-1 and TRBJ2-6; D is unclear. The V end was cut by 3 bases, the J end by 2 bases, with 6 bases between. CDR1 is SGHRS and CDR2 is YFSETQ in the germline V gene. CDR3 size: 14 residues.

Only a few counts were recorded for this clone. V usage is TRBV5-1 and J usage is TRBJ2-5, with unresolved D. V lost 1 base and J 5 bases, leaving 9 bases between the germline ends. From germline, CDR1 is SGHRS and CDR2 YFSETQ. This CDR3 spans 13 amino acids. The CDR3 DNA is TGCGCCAGCAGCTTGACAACCGGGGAGACCCAGTACTTC. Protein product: CASSLTTGETQYF. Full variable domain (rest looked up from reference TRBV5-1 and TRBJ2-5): KAGVTQTPRYLIKTRGQQVTLSCSPISGHRSVSWYQQTPGQGLQFLFEYFSETQRNKGNFPGRFSGRQFSNSRSEMNVSTLELGDSALYLCASSLTTGETQYFGPGTRLLVL.

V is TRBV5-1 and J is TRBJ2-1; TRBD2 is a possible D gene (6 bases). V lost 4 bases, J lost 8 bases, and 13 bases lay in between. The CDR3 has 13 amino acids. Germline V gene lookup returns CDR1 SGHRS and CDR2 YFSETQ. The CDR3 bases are TGCGCCAGCAGCCGGTCCTGGAGGGATGAGCAGTTCTTC. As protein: CASSRSWRDEQFF.